The 27 T cell receptor beta chains presented below share a single source sample, sequenced in a study of cytomegalovirus exposure and HLA in healthy donors. PCR primers comprised 60 Vbeta and 13 Jbeta primers. Some clones are missing from TCRdb's copy, which holds only in-frame ones; the method was immunoSEQ multiplex PCR. The sample contains 190,000 or so clones, about 80% of which appear only once. Sequences were obtained from PBMCs. Receptor source: a woman between 45 and 60 years old in good health and CMV-seropositive.

The chain employs TRBV2 and TRBJ1-1; the D gene is possibly TRBD1 (6 bases). The CDR3 contains 13 residues. Trimming removed 7 bases at V and 6 bases at J, with 15 bases between. Per the germline V gene, CDR1 is SNHLY and CDR2 is FYNNEI. CDR3 sequence reads: CASTVDRLSEAFF. CDR3 DNA: TGTGCCAGCACGGTAGACAGGCTCTCTGAAGCTTTCTTT.

The V gene is TRBV6-5, the J gene TRBJ1-1; D unclear. Trimming took 2 bases from V and 1 from J, leaving 8 bases between them. CDR1 and CDR2 (germline): MNHEY, SVGAGI. The CDR3 spans 14 residues. The CDR3 coding sequence is TGTGCCAGCAGTTACGGCTCCAGGAACACTGAAGCTTTCTTT. This codes for CASSYGSRNTEAFF.

In the case of this clone: The sample has other DNA sequences that encode this CDR3 too. The chain uses TRBV4-1 and TRBJ1-5, with D maybe TRBD1 (6 bases). Trimming shortened V by 2 bases and J by 1 base, and 12 bases separated the two germline ends. Germline CDR1 MGHRA, CDR2 YSYEKL. The CDR3 spans 16 residues. The CDR3 nucleotides are TGCGCCAGCAGCCAAAACAGGGTCGTGAGCAATCAGCCCCAGCATTTT. Translating gives CASSQNRVVSNQPQHF.

This chain uses TRBV7-8 with TRBJ1-5; D gene uncertain. From germline, CDR1 is SGHVS and CDR2 FQNEAQ. The CDR3 consists of 13 residues. The V and J ends lost 5 bases and 4 bases respectively, with 9 bases between them. CDR3 in DNA: TGTGCCAGCAGCCGAGGGAGGAATCAGCCCCAGCATTTT. Its protein product is CASSRGRNQPQHF.

The CDR3, as DNA: TGTGCCAGCAGCGTAGGGGGCGCAGAGACCCAGTACTTC. It is translated as CASSVGGAETQYF. The rearrangement uses TRBV9 and TRBJ2-5; perhaps TRBD1 as D (5 bases). Germline lookup yields CDR1 SGDLS and CDR2 YYNGEE. There are 13 residues in the CDR3. V was trimmed by 0 bases and J by 4 bases, leaving 7 bases between them.

The J gene is TRBJ1-1, the V gene TRBV7-6, with 11 bases aligning to TRBD1. Trimming removed 5 bases from V and 6 bases from J; junction bases left unmatched: 8. The germline V gene encodes CDR1 SGHVS and CDR2 FNYEAQ. The CDR3 is made up of 15 amino acids. The CDR3 coding sequence is TGTGCCAGCAGCCGTCGGGGACAGGGGGTCGCTGAAGCTTTCTTT. This sequence encodes CASSRRGQGVAEAFF. Combining the CDR3 with reference TRBV7-6 and TRBJ1-1 gives the whole variable domain GAGVSQSPRYKVTKRGQDVALRCDPISGHVSLYWYRQALGQGPEFLTYFNYEAQQDKSGLPNDRFSAERPEGSISTLTIQRTEQRDSAMYRCASSRRGQGVAEAFFGQGTRLTVV.

The rearrangement links TRBV30 to TRBJ1-5, with D perhaps TRBD1 (5 bases). The CDR3 runs to 14 residues. The V gene lost 1 base and the J gene lost 5 bases, with 12 bases spanning the gap. Germline values: CDR1 GTSNPN, CDR2 SVGIG (reference sequence). The CDR3 is CAWSAWQGYQPQHF. CDR3 nucleotides: TGTGCCTGGAGTGCCTGGCAGGGTTATCAGCCCCAGCATTTT.

The chain recombines TRBV14 with TRBJ1-1, with D perhaps TRBD1 (6 bases). The germline V and J ends were trimmed by 3 bases and 1 base, with 6 bases remaining between them. The CDR3 loop spans 13 amino acids. Germline loops: CDR1 SGHDN, CDR2 FVKESK. The CDR3 DNA sequence: TGTGCCAGCAGCCAGGACAGGAACACTGAAGCTTTCTTT. Translated, it gives CASSQDRNTEAFF.

The chain employs TRBV27 and TRBJ2-5; possibly TRBD2 for D (5 bases). CDR3 length: 13 residues. The ends were cut back, 11 bases at V and 1 base at J, with 14 bases in the middle. Germline assignment: CDR1 MNHEY and CDR2 SMNVEV (reference sequence). The CDR3 DNA reads TGTGCCTCGGGAAGCGCGGTCCAAGAGACCCAGTACTTC. Residues: CASGSAVQETQYF.

Notes on this clone: Other DNA sequences within the sample encode an identical CDR3. The chain combines TRBV5-4 with TRBJ1-2; tentatively, D is TRBD1 (5 bases). CDR1 SGHNT and CDR2 YYREEE come from the germline V gene (reference sequence). The V end lost 0 bases, the J end lost 5 bases, and 5 bases lay between the germline ends. The CDR3 is 12 residues long. The chain's CDR3 is CASSLEGYGYTF. In DNA form, the CDR3 reads TGTGCCAGCAGCTTGGAGGGGTATGGCTACACCTTC.

The rearrangement uses TRBV7-8 and TRBJ1-5, with D possibly matching TRBD1 (5 bases). V was pared by 4 bases and J by 3 bases, with 7 bases between. CDR3 length: 13 amino acids. CDR1 SGHVS and CDR2 FQNEAQ come from the germline V gene. In nucleotides, the CDR3 is TGTGCCAGCAGCTCCAGGGTCAATCAGCCCCAGCATTTT. This gives the protein CASSSRVNQPQHF. The full variable domain, in which reference TRBV7-8 and TRBJ1-5 provide the parts outside the CDR3, is GAGVSQSPRYKVAKRGQDVALRCDPISGHVSLFWYQQALGQGPEFLTYFQNEAQLDKSGLPSDRFFAERPEGSVSTLKIQRTQQEDSAVYLCASSSRVNQPQHFGDGTRLSIL.

The chain is built from TRBV11-3 and TRBJ2-3; 14 bases are shared with TRBD2. This CDR3 comprises 16 residues. Germline values: CDR1 SGHNT, CDR2 YENEEA. Losses at the gene ends were 5 bases for V and 2 bases for J; bases not matched to a gene: 3. DNA for the CDR3: TGTGCCAGCAGCCTGGGACTAGCGGGAGACACAGATACGCAGTATTTT. Protein product: CASSLGLAGDTDTQYF.

V and J are TRBV9 and TRBJ1-2; D may be TRBD1 (5 bases). This CDR3 comprises 16 residues. From germline, CDR1 is SGDLS and CDR2 YYNGEE. V lost 7 bases and J lost 7, with 26 bases in between. The CDR3: CASGGGNRDLVGGYTF. For the CDR3, the DNA is TGTGCCAGCGGGGGGGGAAACCGGGACTTAGTAGGTGGCTACACCTTC.

In this sample, this clone turned up a few times. The DNA of the CDR3 is TGTGCCAGCAGCTTGGGGACAGCCAATGAAGCTTTCTTT. Its protein product is CASSLGTANEAFF. The V call is TRBV7-8, the J call TRBJ1-1; 7 nucleotides agree with TRBD1. The CDR3 contains 13 residues. Germline V gene sequence: CDR1 SGHVS, CDR2 FQNEAQ. V shed 3 bases, J shed 7 bases, and the junction held 5 bases outside the gene matches. Supplemented by reference TRBV7-8 and TRBJ1-1, the full variable domain reads GAGVSQSPRYKVAKRGQDVALRCDPISGHVSLFWYQQALGQGPEFLTYFQNEAQLDKSGLPSDRFFAERPEGSVSTLKIQRTQQEDSAVYLCASSLGTANEAFFGQGTRLTVV.

The genes are TRBV6-4 and TRBJ2-1, with TRBD1 as a possible D gene (6 bases). Germline V CDR1 and CDR2: MRHNA, SNTAGT. The CDR3 covers 14 residues. V shed 3 bases and J shed 9 bases, with 15 bases lying between them. The CDR3 protein is CASSEELQGGEQFF. CDR3 in DNA: TGTGCCAGCAGTGAGGAACTACAGGGTGGTGAGCAGTTCTTC.

The chain has TRBV30 and TRBJ1-6, with D perhaps matching TRBD1 (6 bases). Germline V gene sequence: CDR1 GTSNPN, CDR2 SVGIG (reference sequence). There are 13 residues in the CDR3. Trimming left V 3 bases short and J 11 bases short, with 14 bases between. CDR3 DNA: TGTGCCTGGAGAGGAGGGGGGGTGGCACCCCTCCACTTT. Residues: CAWRGGGVAPLHF.

This clone was seen once. This rearrangement joins TRBV10-3 to TRBJ1-1; TRBD1 matches at 11 bases. V was clipped by 6 bases and J by 0 bases; unmatched bases: 6. CDR1 ENHRY and CDR2 SYGVKD come from the germline V gene. The CDR3 runs to 16 residues. The CDR3 bases are TGTGCCATCAGGTCCGGGACAGGGGGTTTGAACACTGAAGCTTTCTTT. Translation gives CAIRSGTGGLNTEAFF.

The chain links TRBV29-1 to TRBJ1-2; the D is unclear. Germline V lookup: CDR1 SQVTM, CDR2 ANQGSEA. Trimming removed 6 bases at V and 2 bases at J, with 7 bases between. The CDR3 runs 11 residues. The CDR3 DNA is TGCAGCGTGGAGCAGAACTATGGCTACACCTTC. Amino acid sequence: CSVEQNYGYTF.

The genes are TRBV30 and TRBJ2-1; D remains ambiguous. Trimming stripped 5 bases from V and 0 bases from J, with 8 bases between. This CDR3 is built from 13 residues. Germline V gene lookup returns CDR1 GTSNPN and CDR2 SVGIG (reference sequence). The CDR3 loop reads CAWSGSSYNEQFF. CDR3 coding DNA: TGTGCCTGGTCTGGTAGCTCCTACAATGAGCAGTTCTTC. The variable domain in full, with the rest retrieved from reference TRBV30 and TRBJ2-1, is SQTIHQWPATLVQPVGSPLSLECTVEGTSNPNLYWYRQAAGRGLQLLFYSVGIGQISSEVPQNLSASRPQDRQFILSSKKLLLSDSGFYLCAWSGSSYNEQFFGPGTRLTVL.

The J gene is TRBJ1-1, the V gene TRBV4-3; D unclear. This CDR3 has 14 residues. Germline V lookup: CDR1 LGHNA, CDR2 YSLEER. Trimming cost V 1 base and J 1 base, with 7 bases left between them. In DNA, the CDR3 is TGCGCCAGCAGCCAAGCCGGGAAGAACACTGAAGCTTTCTTT. This translates into CASSQAGKNTEAFF.

The chain couples TRBV6-5 to TRBJ1-5, with 7 nucleotides matching TRBD1. Germline V gene lookup returns CDR1 MNHEY and CDR2 SVGAGI. Trimming removed 0 bases from V and 4 bases from J; junction bases left unmatched: 0. The CDR3 totals 14 residues. This CDR3 reads CASSYSTGNQPQHF. CDR3 nucleotide sequence: TGTGCCAGCAGTTACTCGACAGGGAATCAGCCCCAGCATTTT.

This clone is medium-sized. V is TRBV6-4 and J is TRBJ2-3, with 8 bases lining up with TRBD2. J gave up 0 bases and V 5 bases, and 4 bases lay outside the gene matches. The CDR3 covers 15 residues. Germline V lookup: CDR1 MRHNA, CDR2 SNTAGT. CDR3 DNA: TGTGCCAGCAGTCCGGGAGGGAGTAGCACAGATACGCAGTATTTT. It is translated as CASSPGGSSTDTQYF.

This sequence joins TRBV19 and TRBJ2-6; TRBD2 might be the D (6 bases). This CDR3 has 20 residues. V was pared by 3 bases and J by 0 bases, with 21 bases between. CDR1 is LNHDA, CDR2 SQIVND, per germline (reference sequence). CDR3 nucleotides: TGTGCCAGTAGTATGCCGGGGAACCGAGCGGGCGGCTCTGGGGCCAACGTCCTGACTTTC. Amino acids: CASSMPGNRAGGSGANVLTF.

The rearrangement uses TRBV7-6 and TRBJ2-1; 7 bases align to TRBD2. J gave up 9 bases and V 5 bases, and 7 bases lay outside the gene matches. Germline CDR1 and CDR2: SGHVS and FNYEAQ. The CDR3 has 13 residues. The CDR3 region has the DNA TGTGCCAGCAGCCGTACTAGCGCGGGTGAGCAGTTCTTC. Protein: CASSRTSAGEQFF.

The gene calls are TRBV7-9 and TRBJ2-1, with a weak D call TRBD1 (6 bases). The germline V gene encodes CDR1 SEHNR and CDR2 FQNEAQ (reference sequence). Trimming pared 3 bases from V and 9 bases from J, leaving 9 bases between. This CDR3 region has 12 residues. The CDR3 loop reads CASSFRDIEQFF. The CDR3 bases are TGTGCCAGCAGCTTTAGGGACATTGAGCAGTTCTTC.

The V gene is TRBV5-6, the J gene TRBJ1-6; D is unresolved. The CDR3 is made up of 14 amino acids. The V gene lost 0 bases and the J gene lost 4 bases, with 5 bases spanning the gap. The germline V gene encodes CDR1 SGHDT and CDR2 YYEEEE. DNA for the CDR3: TGTGCCAGCAGCTTGGCCCAGTATAATTCACCCCTCCACTTT. Protein sequence: CASSLAQYNSPLHF.

The V call is TRBV7-2, the J call TRBJ2-5; a weak D match, TRBD1 (5 bases). Germline V gene sequence: CDR1 SGHTA, CDR2 FQGNSA. Trimming took 2 bases from V and 4 from J, leaving 8 bases between them. The CDR3 contains 13 residues. The CDR3 DNA reads as TGTGCCAGCAGCTTATCAGGGCGAGAGACCCAGTACTTC. Translated: CASSLSGRETQYF.